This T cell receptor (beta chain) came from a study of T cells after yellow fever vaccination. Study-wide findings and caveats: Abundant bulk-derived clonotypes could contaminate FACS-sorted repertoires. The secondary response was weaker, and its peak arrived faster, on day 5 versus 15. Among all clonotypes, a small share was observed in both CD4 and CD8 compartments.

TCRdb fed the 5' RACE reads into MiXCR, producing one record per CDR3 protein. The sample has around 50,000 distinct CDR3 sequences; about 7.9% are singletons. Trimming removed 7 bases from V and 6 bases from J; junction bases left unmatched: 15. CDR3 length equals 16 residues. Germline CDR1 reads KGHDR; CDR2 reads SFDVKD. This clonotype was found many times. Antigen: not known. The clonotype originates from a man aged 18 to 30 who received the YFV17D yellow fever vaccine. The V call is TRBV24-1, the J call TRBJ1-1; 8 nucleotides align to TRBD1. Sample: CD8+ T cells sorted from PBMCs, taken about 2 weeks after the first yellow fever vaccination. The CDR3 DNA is TGTGCCACCAGCCCACCCTCGACAGGGGTCGGTCCTGAAGCTTTCTTT. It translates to CATSPPSTGVGPEAFF.